This T cell receptor beta chain is from a study of prognosis after radiotherapy for stage I lung cancer. V lost 5 bases, J lost 0 bases, and 15 bases lay in between. The CDR3 contains 15 residues. Per the germline V gene, CDR1 is SGHKS and CDR2 is YYEKEE (reference sequence). This clonotype came up once. From genomic DNA, two-round multiplex PCR was used to amplify TCR beta CDR3. Gene-specific TRBV and TRBJ primers were used in PCR round one. TCRdb re-called the multiplex PCR reads with MiXCR, one entry per CDR3 protein. The sample holds about 47,000 distinct CDR3 sequences, less than 45% seen once. This specimen was PBMCs, taken before or after stereotactic body radiation therapy (not recorded which). This receptor was identified in a donor over 45 with non-small cell lung cancer. The chain couples TRBV5-5 to TRBJ2-7; TRBD1 might be the D (6 bases). CDR3 bases: TGTGCCAGCAGGTACCGGACAGCCTCCTCCTACGAGCAGTACTTC. Translating gives CASRYRTASSYEQYF.